This T cell receptor beta chain came from a study of blood T cell repertoires in COVID-19. The CDR3 has 15 residues. Germline CDR1 is SGHRS and CDR2 is YFSETQ. Losses at the gene ends were 1 base for V and 1 base for J; bases not matched to a gene: 1. This clone was detected once. The same CDR3 is also encoded by other DNA sequences in this sample. Assay used: immunoSEQ multiplex PCR; TCRdb lists only in-frame clones, some missing. The repertoire holds fewer than 350,000 clones, with 80% to 90% as singletons. This sequence joins TRBV5-1 and TRBJ2-3; 9 bases map to TRBD2. The specimen sequenced was peripheral blood. The clonotype comes from a woman under 40 with COVID-19, enrolled during active disease. Here the CDR3 DNA reads TGCGCCAGCAGCTTGTCTAGCGGGGGCACAGATACGCAGTATTTT. Protein: CASSLSSGGTDTQYF.